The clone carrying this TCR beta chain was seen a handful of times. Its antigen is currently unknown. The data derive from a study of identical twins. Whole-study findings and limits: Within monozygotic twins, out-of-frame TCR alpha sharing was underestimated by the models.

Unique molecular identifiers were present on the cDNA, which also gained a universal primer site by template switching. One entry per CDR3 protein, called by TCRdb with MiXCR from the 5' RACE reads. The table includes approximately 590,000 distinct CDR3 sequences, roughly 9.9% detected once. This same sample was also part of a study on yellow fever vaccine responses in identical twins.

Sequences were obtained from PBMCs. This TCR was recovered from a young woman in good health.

CDR3 amino acids: CASSGGEADTQYF. The CDR3 nucleotides read TGTGCCAGCAGCGGAGGGGAGGCAGATACGCAGTATTTT. The chain joins TRBV9 to TRBJ2-3, with D tentatively TRBD2 (6 bases). Trimming removed 3 bases at V and 4 bases at J, with 9 bases between. From germline, CDR1 is SGDLS and CDR2 YYNGEE. The CDR3 has 13 residues.